This TCR beta chain is drawn from a study of blood T cell repertoires in COVID-19. Study-wide context: The origin of the acute and convalescent COVID-19 samples was the United States, Italy and Spain. PBMCs, B-cell-depleted T cells, or T cells were the source of the cDNA or gDNA that made up the material.

How the authors handled the data: Nucleated cell counts were estimated from reference gene primer amplification. Method: immunoSEQ multiplex PCR; TCRdb's copy keeps in-frame clones and lacks some. V and J calls and clone size are as listed in that table; D and trimming were resolved from the DNA. The sample has 65,000 to 95,000 clones, more than 65% seen once. CDR1 and CDR2 (germline): SEHNR, FQNEAQ (reference sequence). The CDR3 is 14 residues long. V lost 2 bases and J 6 bases, leaving 11 bases between the germline ends. This clonotype originated in a woman aged 45-60 years with acute or convalescent COVID-19. The rearrangement joins TRBV7-9 to TRBJ1-5; no clear D. Sequencing used peripheral blood. As DNA, the CDR3 is TGTGCCAGCAGCTTACCAGGATTCGGTCAGCCCCAGCATTTT. Translated: CASSLPGFGQPQHF.